The 5 T cell receptor beta chains presented below share a single source sample, sequenced in a study of control samples from healthy donors and cancer patients. The assay was immunoSEQ multiplex PCR, and TCRdb's table has in-frame clones only and misses some. The sample yields about 100,000 clones, approximately 90% seen once. Material for sequencing was blood. The receptors were gathered from a man aged 25-40 years in good health.

The chain couples TRBV15 to TRBJ1-1; possibly TRBD1 for D (6 bases). The CDR3 is 15 amino acids. Germline-derived CDR1 and CDR2 are LNHNV and YYDKDF (reference sequence). V was clipped by 3 bases and J by 10 bases, with 21 bases between them. CDR3 sequence: CATSSAQGFNLTAFF. The CDR3 region has the DNA TGTGCCACCAGCAGTGCCCAGGGGTTCAACCTTACAGCTTTCTTT.

In this sample, this clone turned up once. DNA of the CDR3: TGTGCCAGCAGCTTAGATTTGGGGGAGCTGTTTTTT. Its translation: CASSLDLGELFF. The chain is built from TRBV11-2 and TRBJ2-2; D gene unclear. Germline V gene lookup returns CDR1 SGHAT and CDR2 FQNNGV. The CDR3 consists of 12 residues. The V and J ends lost 0 bases and 8 bases respectively, with 4 bases between them. Looking up the rest from reference TRBV11-2 and TRBJ2-2 gives the full variable domain: EAGVAQSPRYKIIEKRQSVAFWCNPISGHATLYWYQQILGQGPKLLIQFQNNGVVDDSQLPKDRFSAERLKGVDSTLKIQPAKLEDSAVYLCASSLDLGELFFGEGSRLTVL.

As regards this clone: This sample includes further DNA sequences coding for the same CDR3. The chain employs TRBV7-6 and TRBJ1-1; no definite D call. Germline CDR1 and CDR2: SGHVS and FNYEAQ. The CDR3 loop spans 13 amino acids. Trimming shortened V by 0 bases and J by 1 base, and 3 bases separated the two germline ends. The CDR3 nucleotides are TGTGCCAGCAGCTTAGCCGAGAACACTGAAGCTTTCTTT. This gives the protein CASSLAENTEAFF. Filled out from reference TRBV7-6 and TRBJ1-1, the complete variable domain reads GAGVSQSPRYKVTKRGQDVALRCDPISGHVSLYWYRQALGQGPEFLTYFNYEAQQDKSGLPNDRFSAERPEGSISTLTIQRTEQRDSAMYRCASSLAENTEAFFGQGTRLTVV.

The chain joins TRBV15 to TRBJ1-5, with D uncertain. The CDR3 covers 13 residues. The germline V and J ends were trimmed by 4 bases and 5 bases, with 9 bases remaining between them. Germline V CDR1 and CDR2: LNHNV, YYDKDF (reference sequence). CDR3 loop: CATSTQADQPQHF. The CDR3 DNA follows: TGTGCCACCAGCACTCAAGCTGATCAGCCCCAGCATTTT.

The rearrangement joins TRBV7-2 to TRBJ1-3, with D hard to call. Germline CDR1 reads SGHTA; CDR2 reads FQGNSA. The V and J ends lost 5 bases and 7 bases respectively, with 6 bases between them. This CDR3 has 11 amino acids. CDR3 in amino acids: CASSLRNTIYF. In DNA form, the CDR3 reads TGTGCCAGCAGCCTGCGTAACACCATATATTTT.